This entry lists 17 T cell receptor beta chains sequenced from one sample in a study of regulatory T cells in long-lasting Graves disease (dated by TCRdb to the early 2020s). Reading the label with the study, this specimen's time point is: newly diagnosed GD, antithyroid drugs for less than 3 months. For both TCR sequencing and RNA sequencing, RNA was extracted from PBMCs in TRIzol. To prepare the library, multiplex PCR was applied. Sequencing relied on an Illumina HiSeq 4000. CDR3 regions were amplified by Arm-PCR with iRepertoire HTBI primers to construct TCR beta libraries. TCRdb handled the public reads itself, with Q25 trimming in fastp and clone calling in MiXCR, and kept productive beta chains. Entries are consolidated by CDR3 protein sequence, retaining the most common genes and DNA. Recorded for this sample are 520,000 or so distinct CDR3 sequences; about 12% of them occurred a single time. Around 10% of the sample goes to the ten largest clones.

Separately, the same data were catalogued under a study of T cells in Graves' hyperthyroidism and ophthalmopathy.

Material: peripheral blood mononuclear cells (PBMCs), obtained at new diagnosis, from a patient treated with antithyroid drugs. The origin of the receptors is a woman aged 25 to 39 with Graves disease. Donor details come from another sample of the same person, matched by shared clones.

The chain recombines TRBV9 with TRBJ2-3; 10 nucleotides agree with TRBD2. Trimming cost V 3 bases and J 5 bases; bases outside gene matches: 9. The CDR3 is 16 amino acids. Per the germline V gene, CDR1 is SGDLS and CDR2 is YYNGEE. The DNA of the CDR3 is TGTGCCAGCAGCGCATACACGGGACTAGCGCGAGATACGCAGTATTTT. This codes for CASSAYTGLARDTQYF. The variable domain in full, completed from reference TRBV9 and TRBJ2-3, reads DSGVTQTPKHLITATGQRVTLRCSPRSGDLSVYWYQQSLDQGLQFLIQYYNGEERAKGNILERFSAQQFPDLHSELNLSSLELGDSALYFCASSAYTGLARDTQYFGPGTRLTVL.

This clonotype appeared a few times. The chain joins TRBV30 to TRBJ1-5; D possibly corresponds to TRBD1 (5 bases). The CDR3 covers 14 residues. V lost 2 bases and J lost 4, with 12 bases in between. Germline V gene lookup returns CDR1 GTSNPN and CDR2 SVGIG (reference sequence). The CDR3 nucleotides read TGTGCCTGGAGTACGGGACTGTGGAATCAGCCCCAGCATTTT. This sequence encodes CAWSTGLWNQPQHF.

This clonotype was seen a few times. V usage is TRBV18 and J usage is TRBJ2-1, with 7 bases that match TRBD2. Trimming took 3 bases from V and 5 from J; bases not matched to a gene: 7. CDR3 length equals 15 residues. The V gene's germline CDR1 is KGHSH and CDR2 LQKENI. The CDR3 DNA reads TGTGCCAGCTCACCGACCAGCGGGATACACAATGAGCAGTTCTTC. It is translated as CASSPTSGIHNEQFF.

This clonotype appeared a few times. The rearrangement links TRBV3-1 to TRBJ2-5; TRBD2 matches 8 bases. This CDR3 spans 15 amino acids. V was clipped by 4 bases and J by 9 bases; unmatched bases: 13. Per germline, CDR1 LGHDT and CDR2 YNNKEL (reference sequence). The CDR3 sequence is CASSPPGLAEGPQYF. CDR3 bases: TGTGCCAGCAGCCCGCCCGGACTAGCTGAGGGGCCCCAGTACTTC.

The gene calls are TRBV4-1 and TRBJ1-6; D unresolved. CDR1 is MGHRA and CDR2 is YSYEKL in the germline V gene. Trimming left V 0 bases short and J 13 bases short, with 10 bases between. The CDR3 has 13 residues. The chain's CDR3 is CASSQEGIMPLHF. In nucleotides, the CDR3 is TGCGCCAGCAGCCAAGAGGGAATAATGCCCCTCCACTTT.

This clonotype showed up many times. This sequence joins TRBV27 and TRBJ1-5; 8 positions agree with TRBD1. The J segment lost 0 bases and the V segment lost 6 bases, leaving 1 base of the junction unmatched. Germline V gene lookup returns CDR1 MNHEY and CDR2 SMNVEV (reference sequence). This CDR3 has 14 amino acids. This CDR3 reads CASRTGDSNQPQHF. CDR3 nucleotides: TGTGCCAGCAGGACAGGGGATAGCAATCAGCCCCAGCATTTT.

To note about this clonotype: A much larger clone lies one base from this, so it may be a read error. J is TRBJ2-1 and V is TRBV19, with 14 bases identical to TRBD2. Per germline, CDR1 LNHDA and CDR2 SQIVND (reference sequence). CDR3 length: 19 residues. Trimming took 4 bases from V and 5 from J; bases not matched to a gene: 13. Written as DNA, the CDR3 is TGTGCCAGTAGTACGACCGGGACTAGCGGGAGCCTTTTCCACAATGAGCAGTTCTTC. Its translation: CASSTTGTSGSLFHNEQFF.

This clonotype has more than one count but fewer than ten. The chain couples TRBV29-1 to TRBJ1-2; D gene unclear. Germline V CDR1 and CDR2: SQVTM, ANQGSEA. This CDR3 comprises 9 residues. The V end lost 8 bases, the J end lost 7 bases, and 8 bases lay between the germline ends. CDR3 amino acids: CSIESGYTF. The CDR3 DNA sequence: TGCAGCATCGAAAGTGGCTACACCTTC.

This clonotype was seen at least ten times. The rearrangement links TRBV29-1 to TRBJ2-1; D possibly corresponds to TRBD2 (5 bases). The germline CDR1 and CDR2 sequences are SQVTM and ANQGSEA. The V end lost 4 bases, the J end lost 9 bases, and 13 bases lay between the germline ends. The CDR3 spans 12 residues. The CDR3 sequence: CSVVVRAGEQFF. The DNA of the CDR3 is TGCAGCGTTGTGGTTCGGGCGGGTGAGCAGTTCTTC.

This clonotype was seen only a few times. The rearrangement uses TRBV7-9 and TRBJ1-1, with D uncertain. Germline assignment: CDR1 SEHNR and CDR2 FQNEAQ (reference sequence). Trimming shortened V by 3 bases and J by 2 bases, and 13 bases separated the two germline ends. The CDR3 runs to 15 residues. CDR3 region: CASSLGEIRNTEAFF. In nucleotides, the CDR3 is TGTGCCAGCAGCTTGGGTGAAATAAGAAACACTGAAGCTTTCTTT.

This clonotype was observed a handful of times. Mismatch with germline at one junction end may stem from a read error. The rearrangement joins TRBV7-9 to TRBJ2-1; the match to TRBD2 covers 7 bases. The germline V gene has CDR1 SEHNR and CDR2 FQNEAQ (reference sequence). This CDR3 contains 16 residues. The CDR3 sequence is CTSSSFGGVSYNEQFF. CDR3 coding DNA: TGTACCAGCAGCTCCTTTGGGGGGGTCTCCTACAATGAGCAGTTCTTC.

This clonotype was observed many times. The rearrangement links TRBV11-2 to TRBJ2-7; D may be TRBD1 (6 bases). This CDR3 has 15 residues. V lost 4 bases and J 5 bases, leaving 18 bases between the germline ends. The V gene's germline CDR1 is SGHAT and CDR2 FQNNGV. The CDR3 bases are TGTGCCAGCAGCTCAGGGACGGGTACAGGGAACGAGCAGTACTTC. Its translation is CASSSGTGTGNEQYF.

This clonotype was seen many times. This chain uses TRBV3-1 with TRBJ1-5; 7 bases agree with TRBD1. The CDR3 runs to 14 residues. Unmatched junction bases numbered 7, after V lost 3 bases and J lost 8 bases. CDR1 and CDR2 (germline): LGHDT, YNNKEL (reference sequence). As DNA, the CDR3 is TGTGCCAGCAGCCAGCGAGGGGGCTTAGAGCCCCAGCATTTT. This sequence encodes CASSQRGGLEPQHF. The full variable domain, with the rest looked up from reference TRBV3-1 and TRBJ1-5, is DTAVSQTPKYLVTQMGNDKSIKCEQNLGHDTMYWYKQDSKKFLKIMFSYNNKELIINETVPNRFSPKSPDKAHLNLHINSLELGDSAVYFCASSQRGGLEPQHFGDGTRLSIL.

In the case of this clonotype: Being one base from a much bigger clone, this may be a read error. The chain uses TRBV10-3 and TRBJ2-4, with a possible D match to TRBD2 (5 bases). From germline, CDR1 is ENHRY and CDR2 SYGVKD. CDR3 length: 16 residues. The CDR3 loop reads CTISESSLRGKNIQYF. The CDR3 region has the DNA TGTACCATCAGTGAGTCGTCCCTTCGGGGCAAAAACATTCAGTACTTC.

J is TRBJ2-7 and V is TRBV6-5; the D gene is possibly TRBD2 (6 bases). Trimming shortened V by 0 bases and J by 7 bases, and 10 bases separated the two germline ends. Germline loops: CDR1 MNHEY, CDR2 SVGAGI. The CDR3 extends over 13 amino acids. The CDR3: CASSYSRAGEQYF. In nucleotides, the CDR3 is TGTGCCAGCAGTTACTCGAGGGCGGGAGAGCAGTACTTC.

This clonotype was observed a few times. V is TRBV12-3 or TRBV12-4 and J is TRBJ2-3; weak D call: TRBD1 (5 bases). With 3 bases removed from V and 0 bases from J, the gap between germline ends came to 13 bases. The CDR3 sequence is 16 residues long. CDR3 DNA: TGTGCCAGCAGTTTTTTGCTACAGGCTAGCACAGATACGCAGTATTTT. Translated: CASSFLLQASTDTQYF.

This clonotype was recorded at least ten times. This rearrangement joins TRBV20-1 to TRBJ2-3, with TRBD2 matching over 10 bases. With V trimmed by 5 bases and J by 2 bases, 7 bases remained unmatched. The CDR3 totals 15 residues. Germline CDR1 DFQATT, CDR2 SNEGSKA (reference sequence). In DNA, the CDR3 is TGCAGTGCTGCCTTACTAGCGGGGATCACAGATACGCAGTATTTT. It encodes CSAALLAGITDTQYF.